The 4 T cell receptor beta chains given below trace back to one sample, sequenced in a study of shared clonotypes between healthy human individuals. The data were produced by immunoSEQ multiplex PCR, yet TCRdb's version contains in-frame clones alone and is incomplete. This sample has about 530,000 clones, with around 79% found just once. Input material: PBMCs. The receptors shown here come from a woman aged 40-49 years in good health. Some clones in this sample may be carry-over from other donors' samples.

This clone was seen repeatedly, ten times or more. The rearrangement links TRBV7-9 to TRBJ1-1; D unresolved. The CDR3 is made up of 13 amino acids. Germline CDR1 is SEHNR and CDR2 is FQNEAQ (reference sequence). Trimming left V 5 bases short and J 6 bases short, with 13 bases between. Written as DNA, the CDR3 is TGTGCCAGCAGCCAATCCGGTGGGCCTGAAGCTTTCTTT. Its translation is CASSQSGGPEAFF.

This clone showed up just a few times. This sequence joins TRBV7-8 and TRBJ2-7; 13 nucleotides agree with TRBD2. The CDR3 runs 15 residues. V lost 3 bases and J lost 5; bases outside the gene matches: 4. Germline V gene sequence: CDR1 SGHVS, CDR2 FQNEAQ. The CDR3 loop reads CASSFRTSGRNEQYF. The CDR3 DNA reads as TGTGCCAGCAGCTTCAGGACTAGCGGGAGAAACGAGCAGTACTTC. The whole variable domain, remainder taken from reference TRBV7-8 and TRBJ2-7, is GAGVSQSPRYKVAKRGQDVALRCDPISGHVSLFWYQQALGQGPEFLTYFQNEAQLDKSGLPSDRFFAERPEGSVSTLKIQRTQQEDSAVYLCASSFRTSGRNEQYFGPGTRLTVT.

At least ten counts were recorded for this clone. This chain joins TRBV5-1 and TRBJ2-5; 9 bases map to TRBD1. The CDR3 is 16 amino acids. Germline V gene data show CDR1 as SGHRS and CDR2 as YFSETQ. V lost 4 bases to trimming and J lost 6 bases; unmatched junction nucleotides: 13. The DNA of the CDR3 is TGCGCCAGCAGCGGGGTGGTGGGACAGGGCGGAAAGACCCAGTACTTC. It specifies CASSGVVGQGGKTQYF.

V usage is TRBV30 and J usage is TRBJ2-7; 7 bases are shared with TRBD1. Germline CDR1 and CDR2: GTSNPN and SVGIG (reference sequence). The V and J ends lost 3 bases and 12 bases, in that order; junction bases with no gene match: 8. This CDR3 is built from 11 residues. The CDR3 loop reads CAWSQMDRMYF. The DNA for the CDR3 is TGTGCCTGGAGCCAGATGGACAGGATGTACTTC.